Below, 21 T cell receptor beta chains from the same sample are listed, as sequenced in a study of cytomegalovirus exposure and HLA in healthy donors. The PCR contained 60 Vbeta and 13 Jbeta primers. TCRdb's copy holds only in-frame clones and misses some; the assay was immunoSEQ multiplex PCR. The sample consists of around 150,000 clones, approximately 82% of them appearing once. Sequencing was done on a sample of PBMCs. The source is a male donor in good health and CMV-seronegative.

This sequence joins TRBV11-3 and TRBJ2-7; 8 bases agree with TRBD2. V lost 9 bases and J lost 6; bases outside the gene matches: 7. The CDR3 has 12 residues. The germline gives CDR1 SGHNT, CDR2 YENEEA. CDR3 bases: TGTGCCAGAGGGCGGGAGGAGGTCGAGCAGTACTTC. Translation: CARGREEVEQYF.

The J gene is TRBJ1-4, the V gene TRBV7-2; the D is unclear. The germline gives CDR1 SGHTA, CDR2 FQGNSA. V shed 4 bases and J shed 0 bases, with 9 bases lying between them. The CDR3 extends over 15 amino acids. The CDR3 here is CASSSQRATNEKLFF. CDR3 sequence (DNA): TGTGCCAGCAGCTCCCAAAGAGCAACTAATGAAAAACTGTTTTTT.

V and J are TRBV19 and TRBJ1-2; TRBD1 is a possible D gene (5 bases). Between the trimmed V and J ends, which lost 4 bases and 0 bases, there was a span of 12 bases. The CDR3 loop spans 15 amino acids. Germline V gene sequence: CDR1 LNHDA, CDR2 SQIVND (reference sequence). The CDR3 protein is CASSTSAGANYGYTF. The CDR3 nucleotides are TGTGCCAGTAGTACTTCCGCGGGGGCTAACTATGGCTACACCTTC.

The chain links TRBV13 to TRBJ1-4; 8 positions agree with TRBD1. Germline trimming cut 5 bases from V and 4 bases from J; bases unmatched to any gene: 6. This CDR3 has 15 residues. CDR1 PRHDT and CDR2 FYEKMQ come from the germline V gene (reference sequence). CDR3 loop: CASSPRQGRNEKLFF. CDR3 bases: TGTGCCAGCAGCCCTAGACAGGGGCGTAATGAAAAACTGTTTTTT.

The chain employs TRBV6-5 and TRBJ1-5, with 7 nucleotides matching TRBD1. Germline values: CDR1 MNHEY, CDR2 SVGAGI. The V segment lost 5 bases and the J segment 0 bases; nucleotides outside the gene matches: 4. CDR3 length: 15 residues. The CDR3 DNA sequence: TGTGCCAGCAGTCCGGACAGGATTAGCAATCAGCCCCAGCATTTT. Amino acids: CASSPDRISNQPQHF.

For this clone: Other nucleotide sequences in the sample specify the same CDR3. CDR3 nucleotide sequence: TGTGCCAGCTCACCGGGAGGGAGCTCCTACGAGCAGTACTTC. Protein product: CASSPGGSSYEQYF. The chain joins TRBV18 to TRBJ2-7, with TRBD2 matching 7 bases. The CDR3 has 14 residues. The V segment lost 3 bases and the J segment 0 bases; nucleotides outside the gene matches: 2. Germline V gene lookup returns CDR1 KGHSH and CDR2 LQKENI.

This chain joins TRBV30 and TRBJ1-4; D is perhaps TRBD1 (6 bases). The germline V and J ends were trimmed by 0 bases and 12 bases, with 17 bases remaining between them. The CDR3 runs to 14 residues. Looked up from germline, CDR1 is GTSNPN and CDR2 is SVGIG (reference sequence). DNA of the CDR3: TGTGCCTGGAGTGTCGGGGGGCTTGGGGAACAACTGTTTTTT. This gives the protein CAWSVGGLGEQLFF.

The chain has TRBV25-1 and TRBJ1-5; TRBD1 matches 10 bases. This CDR3 is built from 17 residues. The germline V gene encodes CDR1 MGHDK and CDR2 SYGVNS. V lost 2 bases to trimming and J lost 0 bases; unmatched junction nucleotides: 4. CDR3 residues: CASSERDRGYSNQPQHF. CDR3 sequence (DNA): TGTGCCAGCAGTGAACGGGACAGGGGTTATAGCAATCAGCCCCAGCATTTT. Based on the CDR3 plus reference TRBV25-1 and TRBJ1-5, the full variable domain is EADIYQTPRYLVIGTGKKITLECSQTMGHDKMYWYQQDPGMELHLIHYSYGVNSTEKGDLSSESTVSRIRTEHFPLTLESARPSHTSQYLCASSERDRGYSNQPQHFGDGTRLSIL.

The rearrangement uses TRBV7-2 and TRBJ2-7, with TRBD1 matching 7 bases. Trimming removed 5 bases from V and 2 bases from J; junction bases left unmatched: 9. CDR1 SGHTA and CDR2 FQGNSA come from the germline V gene. The CDR3 is 15 residues long. The CDR3 sequence: CASSPRQGLTYEQYF. The DNA of the CDR3 is TGTGCCAGCAGCCCGAGACAGGGCCTAACCTACGAGCAGTACTTC.

The CDR3 DNA reads TGTGCCAGCAGCTCGGGACAGGGAACTCAGCCCCAGCATTTT. Protein product: CASSSGQGTQPQHF. The rearrangement uses TRBV7-8 and TRBJ1-5, with 9 positions matching TRBD1. CDR3 size: 14 residues. Germline lookup yields CDR1 SGHVS and CDR2 FQNEAQ. J was trimmed by 6 bases and V by 4 bases; bases with no gene match: 4.

V and J are TRBV29-1 and TRBJ1-2, with D possibly matching TRBD1 (6 bases). Germline V gene sequence: CDR1 SQVTM, CDR2 ANQGSEA. Trimming removed 2 bases at V and 2 bases at J, with 6 bases between. The CDR3 runs to 12 residues. CDR3 residues: CSVETGNYGYTF. The DNA for the CDR3 is TGCAGCGTTGAAACAGGGAACTATGGCTACACCTTC.

The genes are TRBV9 and TRBJ2-5; TRBD2 might be the D (6 bases). The CDR3 totals 14 residues. Germline-derived CDR1 and CDR2 are SGDLS and YYNGEE. Trimming cost V 2 bases and J 4 bases, with 12 bases left between them. The CDR3 here is CASSVQTSGETQYF. As DNA, the CDR3 is TGTGCCAGCAGCGTCCAGACTAGTGGAGAGACCCAGTACTTC.

J is TRBJ2-4 and V is TRBV11-1, with TRBD1 matching 9 bases. CDR3 length: 17 residues. Germline V gene sequence: CDR1 SGHAT, CDR2 FQDESV (reference sequence). The J segment lost 2 bases and the V segment lost 5 bases, leaving 10 bases of the junction unmatched. The CDR3 region is CASSPIGTGWTKNIQYF. In nucleotides, the CDR3 is TGTGCCAGCAGCCCAATTGGGACAGGGTGGACCAAAAACATTCAGTACTTC.

This clone has a single count. The chain joins TRBV7-9 to TRBJ1-2, with 10 bases lining up with TRBD1. This CDR3 spans 15 amino acids. Germline trimming cut 5 bases from V and 5 bases from J; bases unmatched to any gene: 8. The germline V gene encodes CDR1 SEHNR and CDR2 FQNEAQ (reference sequence). The CDR3 loop is CASSPRGQGWYGYTF. DNA of the CDR3: TGTGCCAGCAGCCCTCGGGGACAGGGGTGGTATGGCTACACCTTC. Combining the CDR3 with reference TRBV7-9 and TRBJ1-2 gives the whole variable domain DTGVSQNPRHKITKRGQNVTFRCDPISEHNRLYWYRQTLGQGPEFLTYFQNEAQLEKSRLLSDRFSAERPKGSFSTLEIQRTEQGDSAMYLCASSPRGQGWYGYTFGSGTRLTVV.

The genes are TRBV7-8 and TRBJ1-1; possibly TRBD1 for D (5 bases). The germline V gene encodes CDR1 SGHVS and CDR2 FQNEAQ. The V gene lost 0 bases and the J gene lost 4 bases, with 9 bases spanning the gap. This CDR3 spans 14 amino acids. The DNA for the CDR3 is TGTGCCAGCAGCTTAGCGGCAGGGTCCACTGAAGCTTTCTTT. It encodes CASSLAAGSTEAFF. The full variable domain, its missing parts supplied by reference TRBV7-8 and TRBJ1-1, is GAGVSQSPRYKVAKRGQDVALRCDPISGHVSLFWYQQALGQGPEFLTYFQNEAQLDKSGLPSDRFFAERPEGSVSTLKIQRTQQEDSAVYLCASSLAAGSTEAFFGQGTRLTVV.

This chain uses TRBV18 with TRBJ2-7, with 10 bases fitting TRBD2. This CDR3 contains 15 residues. V lost 3 bases, J lost 1 base, and 3 bases stayed unmatched. Germline V CDR1 and CDR2: KGHSH, LQKENI. DNA of the CDR3: TGTGCCAGCTCACCGGGGACTAGCGTTTCCTACGAGCAGTACTTC. It specifies CASSPGTSVSYEQYF.

A note on this clone: A read error may produce the germline difference seen at one junction end. The chain has TRBV5-1 and TRBJ2-3; 11 bases are shared with TRBD2. CDR1 SGHRS and CDR2 YFSETQ come from the germline V gene. The CDR3 length is 16 residues. CDR3 nucleotides: TGCGCCAGCGGCTTGGTTTTAGCGGGAGGGGGAGATACGCAGTATTTT. This encodes CASGLVLAGGGDTQYF. The entire variable domain, with the rest obtained from reference TRBV5-1 and TRBJ2-3, is as follows: KAGVTQTPRYLIKTRGQQVTLSCSPISGHRSVSWYQQTPGQGLQFLFEYFSETQRNKGNFPGRFSGRQFSNSRSEMNVSTLELGDSALYLCASGLVLAGGGDTQYFGPGTRLTVL.

The rearrangement joins TRBV9 to TRBJ2-4, with D possibly matching TRBD2 (6 bases). Germline CDR1 is SGDLS and CDR2 is YYNGEE. Trimming took 0 bases from V and 2 from J, leaving 9 bases between them. This CDR3 spans 15 amino acids. CDR3 nucleotides: TGTGCCAGCAGCGTAGGGGCGGGAACCAAAAACATTCAGTACTTC. Protein: CASSVGAGTKNIQYF.

The chain links TRBV5-5 to TRBJ2-7; 12 nucleotides line up with TRBD1. Germline loops: CDR1 SGHKS, CDR2 YYEKEE (reference sequence). Germline trimming cut 1 base from V and 0 bases from J; bases unmatched to any gene: 14. This CDR3 comprises 20 residues. CDR3 protein: CASSLSLTGQGAPSSYEQYF. DNA of the CDR3: TGTGCCAGCAGCTTGAGTTTAACGGGACAGGGGGCTCCAAGCTCCTACGAGCAGTACTTC.

This clone was picked up one time. The chain has TRBV21-1 and TRBJ2-7; TRBD1 is the table's D call, not checked against the DNA. TRBV21-1 is recorded as a pseudogene. This CDR3 has 15 residues. The chain's CDR3 is CASSKSRRGRDEQYF. CDR3 coding DNA: TGTGCCAGCAGCAAAAGTCGCAGGGGGCGGGACGAGCAGTACTTC.

The chain combines TRBV2 with TRBJ2-5; D is perhaps TRBD2 (6 bases). Germline CDR1 is SNHLY and CDR2 is FYNNEI. V was cut by 7 bases and J by 0 bases, with 12 bases left in between. The CDR3 sequence is 14 residues long. CDR3 amino acids: CASTREEYQETQYF. Written as DNA, the CDR3 is TGTGCCAGCACGAGGGAGGAGTACCAAGAGACCCAGTACTTC.